This record looks at one TCR beta chain sequence and its context. Its target is not known. The sample originates from a study of T cells expressing NK-cell markers. As for the study in general: Beta-chain profiling covered CD3+CD56+NKG2C+, CD3+CD56+NKG2C- and CD3+CD56-NKG2C+ sorted subsets. Most of the eight sequenced donors were HCMV-seropositive; one was seronegative. Study-wide results and caveats: Dominant NKG2C+ clonotypes were found to form roughly 1.0-7.5% of CD8+ T cells in more than five donors.

This CDR3 is built from 15 residues. Germline V gene lookup returns CDR1 DFQATT and CDR2 SNEGSKA (reference sequence). Production of TCR beta cDNA relied on 5'RACE template switching with UMIs. TCRdb reprocessed the 5' RACE reads and keeps a single row for each CDR3 protein, giving no DNA. The sample has 200,000 to 300,000 distinct CDR3 sequences. The receptor was isolated from a man younger than 35 in good health. The V and J genes are TRBV20-1 and TRBJ2-1; the D call of TRBD1 rests on TCRdb alone, since no DNA is present to check it. Material for sequencing was blood T cells: a sorted CD56 or NKG2C T cell subset, CD4+ or CD8+ T cells, or bulk PBMC T cells (not recorded which). CDR3 amino acids: CSASRGNSAPDEQFF.